The 24 T cell receptor beta chains below were found in one sample sequenced in a study of CD4 T cells in relation to SARS-CoV-2 and coronaviruses. The method was immunoSEQ multiplex PCR; TCRdb's version includes in-frame clones alone and lacks a portion of them. This table holds 43,000 or so clones, over 75% found once. These TCRs are of unknown antigen specificity. Sequencing input: naive CD4+ T cells from PBMCs, cultured in vitro. The subset is: naive CD4+ T cells isolated by negative enrichment. Source of these receptors: an adult with COVID-19.

The chain recombines TRBV5-4 with TRBJ2-5; D not resolved. This CDR3 comprises 14 residues. Trimming pared 0 bases from V and 4 bases from J, leaving 10 bases between. Per germline, CDR1 SGHNT and CDR2 YYREEE (reference sequence). The CDR3 is CASSLGFRRETQYF. In DNA form, the CDR3 reads TGTGCCAGCAGCTTGGGTTTTCGGCGAGAGACCCAGTACTTC.

This chain's CDR3 is CASRIGVPVGVEQYF. CDR3 in DNA: TGTGCCAGCCGAATCGGCGTTCCCGTTGGGGTGGAGCAGTACTTC. This sequence joins TRBV2 and TRBJ2-7, with D unresolved. The CDR3 consists of 15 residues. CDR1 is SNHLY and CDR2 is FYNNEI in the germline V gene. Between the trimmed V and J ends, which lost 8 bases and 7 bases, there was a span of 24 bases.

The rearrangement uses TRBV6-2 or TRBV6-3 and TRBJ2-1; 9 bases are a match to TRBD1. CDR1 is MNHEY and CDR2 is SVGEGT in the germline V gene. V lost 6 bases, J lost 6 bases, and 9 bases stayed unmatched. The CDR3 has 15 residues. Here the CDR3 DNA reads TGTGCCAGCAGCGGTTGGGGACAGGGAGGCAATGAGCAGTTCTTC. It translates to CASSGWGQGGNEQFF.

The sample holds a few counts of this clone. CDR3 loop: CASSQDASSSGANVLTF. The CDR3 coding sequence is TGCGCCAGCAGCCAAGATGCGTCATCCTCTGGGGCCAACGTCCTGACTTTC. V is TRBV4-3 and J is TRBJ2-6; no firm D call. This CDR3 is built from 17 residues. V was clipped by 0 bases and J by 0 bases, with 9 bases between them. The germline gives CDR1 LGHNA, CDR2 YSLEER.

J is TRBJ2-7 and V is TRBV2, with 7 nucleotides matching TRBD1. The J segment lost 3 bases and the V segment lost 5 bases, leaving 1 base of the junction unmatched. Germline loops: CDR1 SNHLY, CDR2 FYNNEI. This CDR3 has 12 residues. CDR3 residues: CASSRGLYEQYF. DNA for the CDR3: TGTGCCAGCAGTAGGGGGCTCTACGAGCAGTACTTC.

J is TRBJ2-5 and V is TRBV24-1, with TRBD2 as a possible D gene (5 bases). V lost 4 bases, J lost 0 bases, and 17 bases lay in between. The CDR3 extends over 17 amino acids. The V gene's germline CDR1 is KGHDR and CDR2 SFDVKD. The CDR3 DNA reads as TGTGCCACCAGTGAGTTCGGTGGGAGAGCAAACCAAGAGACCCAGTACTTC. Protein product: CATSEFGGRANQETQYF.

The rearrangement links TRBV2 to TRBJ1-5; D is uncertain. This CDR3 contains 13 residues. Germline V gene lookup returns CDR1 SNHLY and CDR2 FYNNEI. The V end was cut by 5 bases, the J end by 5 bases, with 10 bases between. The DNA of the CDR3 is TGTGCCAGCAGTTTAGACACCGATCAGCCCCAGCATTTT. Protein sequence: CASSLDTDQPQHF.

This clone was detected only a few times. CDR3 amino acids: CASSPQGASEEQYF. The DNA for the CDR3 is TGTGCCAGCTCACCACAGGGGGCATCGGAGGAGCAGTACTTC. The chain uses TRBV18 and TRBJ2-7; 7 positions match TRBD1. Unmatched junction bases numbered 7, after V lost 1 base and J lost 7 bases. This CDR3 is built from 14 residues. The germline gives CDR1 KGHSH, CDR2 LQKENI.

V and J are TRBV7-3 and TRBJ2-1; 9 bases map to TRBD1. CDR1 and CDR2 from the germline V gene are SGHTA and FQGTGA. The V and J ends lost 4 bases and 3 bases, in that order; junction bases with no gene match: 7. This CDR3 has 16 amino acids. In DNA, the CDR3 is TGTGCCAGCAGCTCACCGGGACAGGGACACTACAATGAGCAGTTCTTC. This sequence encodes CASSSPGQGHYNEQFF.

This clone was found a few times. The V and J genes are TRBV5-6 and TRBJ2-1, with a possible D match to TRBD2 (5 bases). V was pared by 1 base and J by 8 bases, with 10 bases between. The CDR3 is made up of 13 amino acids. Per germline, CDR1 SGHDT and CDR2 YYEEEE. The CDR3 reads CASSLRLAYEQFF. The CDR3 nucleotides read TGTGCCAGCAGCTTGCGGCTAGCATATGAGCAGTTCTTC.

The chain joins TRBV3-1 (or the pseudogene TRBV3-2) to TRBJ1-5; 8 bases match TRBD1. V shed 3 bases, J shed 2 bases, and the junction held 6 bases outside the gene matches. CDR1 and CDR2 (germline): LGHDT, YNNKEL (reference sequence). This CDR3 region has 16 residues. For the CDR3, the DNA is TGTGCCAGCAGCCAGAACGGACAGGGCGGCAATCAGCCCCAGCATTTT. Protein product: CASSQNGQGGNQPQHF.

This clone has only a few counts. The V and J genes are TRBV5-1 and TRBJ1-1, with 7 bases aligning to TRBD1. The CDR3 runs 15 residues. The germline V gene has CDR1 SGHRS and CDR2 YFSETQ. V dropped 4 bases and J dropped 2; count of bases not matched to a gene: 8. The CDR3 sequence is CASSASGTANTEAFF. The CDR3 bases are TGCGCCAGCAGCGCGTCCGGGACAGCTAACACTGAAGCTTTCTTT.

The chain carries TRBV14 and TRBJ1-1; D is undetermined. This CDR3 is 13 amino acids long. Looked up from germline, CDR1 is SGHDN and CDR2 is FVKESK. V dropped 0 bases and J dropped 5 bases, with 7 bases sitting between them. For the CDR3, the DNA is TGTGCCAGCAGCCAAGATTTTGCTACTGAAGCTTTCTTT. Translated, it gives CASSQDFATEAFF.

This sequence joins TRBV6-2 or TRBV6-3 and TRBJ2-5; 8 bases fit TRBD1. This CDR3 region has 17 residues. CDR1 is MNHEY and CDR2 is SVGEGT in the germline V gene. J gave up 2 bases and V 2 bases, and 10 bases lay outside the gene matches. DNA for the CDR3: TGTGCCAGCAGTTACCCCCGGATGGACAGGGCACAAGAGACCCAGTACTTC. It codes for CASSYPRMDRAQETQYF.

The V gene is TRBV24-1, the J gene TRBJ2-2, with D unclear. Trimming took off 0 bases at V and 4 bases at J, with 14 bases between the two ends. The CDR3 has 17 residues. In germline, CDR1 is KGHDR, CDR2 SFDVKD. In nucleotides, the CDR3 is TGTGCCACCAGTGATTTGACGTCAACTTCCCTCACCGGGGAGCTGTTTTTT. Protein product: CATSDLTSTSLTGELFF.

This chain connects TRBV9 to TRBJ2-1, with 9 bases aligning to TRBD2. This CDR3 is built from 18 residues. Germline V gene data show CDR1 as SGDLS and CDR2 as YYNGEE. V shed 4 bases and J 5 bases; nucleotides not matched to a gene: 16. The CDR3 DNA is TGTGCCAGCAGCCCTGGAGCCTTTAGCGGGAGATTCAACAATGAGCAGTTCTTC. Translation gives CASSPGAFSGRFNNEQFF.

V is TRBV4-2 and J is TRBJ2-6, with D hard to call. Trimming took 0 bases from V and 0 from J, leaving 6 bases between them. In germline, CDR1 is LGHNA, CDR2 YNFKEQ. The CDR3 is 16 amino acids. The CDR3 DNA is TGTGCCAGCAGCCAAGAACGGAGCTCTGGGGCCAACGTCCTGACTTTC. This encodes CASSQERSSGANVLTF.

Concerning this clone: An end of the junction differs from the germline gene, which may be a read error. The J gene is TRBJ2-7, the V gene TRBV7-9; possible D gene TRBD2, 6 bases. CDR1 and CDR2 from the germline V gene are SEHNR and FQNEAQ (reference sequence). This CDR3 has 12 amino acids. The CDR3 reads CASTQETGETNF. CDR3 bases: TGTGCCAGCACCCAAGAGACGGGAGAGACGAACTTC.

This chain joins TRBV3-1 (or the pseudogene TRBV3-2) and TRBJ2-3; TRBD2 matches at 13 bases. The CDR3 sequence is 15 residues long. With V trimmed by 1 base and J by 10 bases, 5 bases remained unmatched. Germline V gene lookup returns CDR1 LGHDT and CDR2 YNNKEL (reference sequence). In nucleotides, the CDR3 is TGTGCCAGCAGCCAAGTACTAGCGGGAGGGCGGGCGCAGTATTTT. This encodes CASSQVLAGGRAQYF.

This chain connects TRBV6-5 to TRBJ1-5; tentative D call: TRBD1 (5 bases). Between the trimmed V and J ends, which lost 9 bases and 5 bases, there was a span of 17 bases. Germline lookup yields CDR1 MNHEY and CDR2 SVGAGI. This CDR3 is 14 amino acids long. CDR3 amino acids: CASSRGGVDQPQHF. As DNA, the CDR3 is TGTGCCAGTTCCCGTGGGGGGGTGGATCAGCCCCAGCATTTT.

This chain links TRBV21-1 with TRBJ1-2; TRBD1, the table's D call, lacks a check against the DNA. TRBV21-1 is shown as a pseudogene. The CDR3 contains 14 residues. The CDR3 region has the DNA TGTGCCGGACCCCCGGGACAGGGTAGGGATGGCTACACCTTC. It codes for CAGPPGQGRDGYTF.

The rearrangement uses TRBV11-2 and TRBJ2-5; TRBD2 agrees at 10 bases. V gave up 5 bases and J gave up 4 bases; unmatched junction bases: 4. The CDR3 has 14 residues. The V gene's germline CDR1 is SGHAT and CDR2 FQNNGV. The CDR3 spells CASSELAGIETQYF. CDR3 DNA: TGTGCCAGCAGCGAACTAGCGGGAATAGAGACCCAGTACTTC.

The V and J genes are TRBV28 and TRBJ2-3, with a possible D match to TRBD2 (5 bases). The CDR3 totals 15 residues. In germline, CDR1 is MDHEN, CDR2 SYDVKM. V lost 3 bases, J lost 3 bases, and 13 bases lay in between. The CDR3 loop reads CASSFPNTGTDTQYF. The DNA for the CDR3 is TGTGCCAGCAGTTTCCCCAACACGGGGACAGATACGCAGTATTTT.

The J gene is TRBJ2-5, the V gene TRBV2; 14 bases agree with TRBD2. Germline trimming cut 5 bases from V and 4 bases from J; bases unmatched to any gene: 3. There are 15 residues in the CDR3. Germline values: CDR1 SNHLY, CDR2 FYNNEI. CDR3 amino acids: CASSIGTSGRETQYF. The CDR3 DNA is TGTGCCAGCAGTATCGGGACTAGCGGGAGAGAGACCCAGTACTTC.